This T cell receptor (beta chain) was identified in a study of beta chain features in type 1 diabetes. Broader study findings: The cDNA sequencing approach could over-represent high-TCR-expressing cells. The VDJ junctions of type 1 diabetes patients carried fewer insertions and more deletions. Across all four CD4+ subsets, people with type 1 diabetes showed modestly shorter TCRB CDR3s.

Heparinised blood was drawn once per donor, averaging about 0.11 L. This clone was recorded a few times. The antigen is unknown. Sequenced material consisted of expressed TCRB transcripts (all of the isolated RNA was reverse transcribed). Repertoires were generated with immunoSEQ multiplex PCR, while TCRdb's copy carries only in-frame clones and drops some. The sample has around 250,000 clones; more than 13% are singletons. This receptor was taken from a man younger than 40 with type 1 diabetes. Sequenced input: naive CD4+ T cells from blood.

CDR3: CASSYAGTTAREQYF. The CDR3 region has the DNA TGCGCCAGCAGCTACGCCGGGACTACAGCGCGGGAGCAGTACTTC. The chain carries TRBV5-1 and TRBJ2-7, with TRBD2 matching over 7 bases. V lost 3 bases, J lost 7 bases, and 13 bases stayed unmatched. CDR3 length equals 15 residues. Germline V gene lookup returns CDR1 SGHRS and CDR2 YFSETQ.